The 29 T cell receptor beta chains in this list originate from one sample, sequenced in a study of blood T cell repertoires in COVID-19 (dated by TCRdb to 2019 to 2021). Libraries were constructed by the immunoSEQ multiplex PCR assay. TCRdb mirrors the immuneACCESS table, restricted to in-frame sequences. Some clones are absent from its copies; in checked studies, under half trace to an unresolved V gene, and the reason for the others is unknown. The sample yields roughly 91,000 clones; around 82% were counted once. Of the sample, approximately 1.2% is held by the ten largest clones. The source material was peripheral blood. These receptors all stem from a woman of 80 years or more with acute or convalescent COVID-19.

V gene TRBV19 combines with J gene TRBJ1-1; 8 bases fit TRBD1. The CDR3 has 15 amino acids. In germline, CDR1 is LNHDA, CDR2 SQIVND (reference sequence). V trimming: 1 base; J trimming: 5 bases; junction bases outside the gene matches: 6. The CDR3 nucleotides are TGTGCCAGTAGTATAGTAGGACAGGGACGTACTGAAGCTTTCTTT. Translated: CASSIVGQGRTEAFF.

This chain connects TRBV6-5 to TRBJ1-5; D unresolved. This CDR3 is 13 amino acids long. Germline V gene data show CDR1 as MNHEY and CDR2 as SVGAGI. V shed 4 bases and J shed 0 bases, with 4 bases lying between them. The CDR3, as DNA: TGTGCCAGCAGTTCGTATAGCAATCAGCCCCAGCATTTT. Its protein is CASSSYSNQPQHF.

This rearrangement joins TRBV5-8 to TRBJ2-3; D is uncertain. The germline CDR1 and CDR2 sequences are SGHTS and YDEGEE. V gave up 1 base and J gave up 0 bases, with 9 bases separating them. The CDR3 spans 15 residues. CDR3 loop: CASSLSSSSTDTQYF. For the CDR3, the DNA is TGTGCCAGCAGCTTGTCCTCGTCTAGCACAGATACGCAGTATTTT.

J is TRBJ1-1 and V is TRBV6-1; unclear D gene. The germline CDR1 and CDR2 sequences are MNHNS and SASEGT. Trimming took off 5 bases at V and 3 bases at J, with 10 bases between the two ends. This CDR3 contains 13 residues. CDR3: CASSISEYTEAFF. The CDR3 DNA reads TGTGCCAGCAGTATCAGTGAATACACTGAAGCTTTCTTT.

This rearrangement joins TRBV5-1 to TRBJ1-1; D is ambiguous. The CDR3 length is 15 residues. The V gene's germline CDR1 is SGHRS and CDR2 YFSETQ. V was clipped by 2 bases and J by 3 bases, with 14 bases between them. In nucleotides, the CDR3 is TGCGCCAGCAGCTTTGGGTTGAGGGCGGACACTGAAGCTTTCTTT. The encoded protein is CASSFGLRADTEAFF.

V gene TRBV6-5 combines with J gene TRBJ2-4, with D possibly being TRBD1 (6 bases). V dropped 2 bases and J dropped 6 bases, with 14 bases sitting between them. CDR1 is MNHEY and CDR2 is SVGAGI in the germline V gene. The CDR3 spans 15 residues. CDR3 loop: CASSYATGFSNIQYF. In DNA, the CDR3 is TGTGCCAGCAGTTACGCAACAGGGTTCTCAAACATTCAGTACTTC.

V usage is TRBV7-2 and J usage is TRBJ2-3; D gene ambiguous. CDR3 size: 15 residues. Germline lookup yields CDR1 SGHTA and CDR2 FQGNSA. V lost 1 base, J lost 0 bases, and 8 bases lay in between. The chain's CDR3 is CASSLGVSSTDTQYF. CDR3 DNA sequence: TGTGCCAGCAGCTTAGGCGTGTCTAGCACAGATACGCAGTATTTT.

The rearrangement uses TRBV20-1 and TRBJ2-7; possibly TRBD1 for D (5 bases). The germline gives CDR1 DFQATT, CDR2 SNEGSKA (reference sequence). Trimming pared 3 bases from V and 6 bases from J, leaving 18 bases between. This CDR3 comprises 14 residues. The CDR3 DNA follows: TGCAGTGCTAGTTCTGTGGGGCCCTCGGGCGAGCAGTACTTC. This encodes CSASSVGPSGEQYF.

The chain joins TRBV10-3 to TRBJ1-3, with unresolved D. Trimming cost V 7 bases and J 0 bases, with 10 bases left between them. This CDR3 comprises 14 residues. The germline V gene has CDR1 ENHRY and CDR2 SYGVKD. CDR3 DNA: TGTGCCATCACGAGTCCTAGCTCTGGAAACACCATATATTTT. Translation: CAITSPSSGNTIYF.

This clone was seen only once. It is unclear where the CDR3 begins or ends on the DNA, so no DNA is shown, and the CDR3 is as TCRdb lists it. This chain links TRBV28 with TRBJ2-4; TRBD1 was called by the table and not checked on the DNA. The germline V gene encodes CDR1 MDHEN and CDR2 SYDVKM. The CDR3 is made up of 13 amino acids, end residues included. The CDR3 reads CASSFWGTGSLYF.

The chain recombines TRBV4-2 with TRBJ1-1, with TRBD1 as a possible D gene (6 bases). The V gene lost 1 base and the J gene lost 0 bases, with 21 bases spanning the gap. Per germline, CDR1 LGHNA and CDR2 YNFKEQ. CDR3 length: 19 amino acids. The CDR3 region is CASSQAGQGLRGMNTEAFF. CDR3 DNA sequence: TGTGCCAGCAGCCAAGCCGGTCAGGGTCTAAGGGGGATGAACACTGAAGCTTTCTTT.

CDR3 residues: CASSFFSGVGGYEQYF. CDR3 DNA sequence: TGTGCCAGCAGTTTTTTTAGCGGGGTGGGTGGGTACGAGCAGTACTTC. The chain has TRBV28 and TRBJ2-7; 8 nucleotides align to TRBD2. Germline V gene lookup returns CDR1 MDHEN and CDR2 SYDVKM. Unmatched junction bases numbered 11, after V lost 3 bases and J lost 4 bases. The CDR3 length is 16 residues.

The chain has TRBV5-4 and TRBJ1-6; TRBD1 agrees at 8 bases. V lost 4 bases, J lost 5 bases, and 5 bases stayed unmatched. The length of the CDR3 is 15 residues. Per germline, CDR1 SGHNT and CDR2 YYREEE (reference sequence). CDR3 nucleotides: TGTGCCAGCAGCAAACAGACAGGGGATAATTCACCCCTCCACTTT. It codes for CASSKQTGDNSPLHF.

The J gene is TRBJ2-6, the V gene TRBV28; possibly TRBD2 for D (6 bases). The CDR3 extends over 16 amino acids. Germline CDR1 and CDR2: MDHEN and SYDVKM. Trimming shortened V by 2 bases and J by 2 bases, and 10 bases separated the two germline ends. The CDR3 reads CASSLAGNAGANVLTF. CDR3 DNA sequence: TGTGCCAGCAGTTTAGCGGGGAATGCTGGGGCCAACGTCCTGACTTTC.

The chain joins TRBV6-5 to TRBJ2-1; D might be TRBD2 (6 bases). V lost 2 bases and J lost 13, with 15 bases in between. This CDR3 region has 13 residues. Germline V gene sequence: CDR1 MNHEY, CDR2 SVGAGI. CDR3 bases: TGTGCCAGCAGTTACGGAGCGGGCTCTCCCCAGTTCTTC. The encoded protein is CASSYGAGSPQFF.

This clone was found once. This rearrangement joins TRBV3-1 (or the pseudogene TRBV3-2) to TRBJ2-2; no clear D. The CDR3 has 15 residues. CDR1 and CDR2 from the germline V gene are LGHDT and YNNKEL (reference sequence). Trimming cost V 2 bases and J 3 bases, with 10 bases left between them. The CDR3 DNA sequence: TGTGCCAGCAGCCAAAGACTGGGTGACACCGGGGAGCTGTTTTTT. It specifies CASSQRLGDTGELFF.

This clone has only one observation. This chain links TRBV3-1 (or the pseudogene TRBV3-2) with TRBJ2-5; D ambiguous. The V gene's germline CDR1 is LGHDT and CDR2 YNNKEL (reference sequence). V lost 1 base, J lost 4 bases, and 7 bases lay in between. CDR3 size: 13 residues. The CDR3 region is CASSQVSRETQYF. The CDR3 region has the DNA TGTGCCAGCAGCCAAGTTTCGAGAGAGACCCAGTACTTC.

V gene TRBV6-1 combines with J gene TRBJ1-2; 10 bases are shared with TRBD1. Germline values: CDR1 MNHNS, CDR2 SASEGT. This CDR3 is built from 15 residues. Unmatched junction bases numbered 11, after V lost 2 bases and J lost 11 bases. CDR3 region: CASSENFWGQGIYTF. CDR3 in DNA: TGTGCCAGCAGTGAAAATTTCTGGGGACAGGGGATATACACCTTC.

The chain carries TRBV5-1 and TRBJ2-1, with 9 bases fitting TRBD2. CDR1 and CDR2 (germline): SGHRS, YFSETQ. With V trimmed by 4 bases and J by 9 bases, 11 bases remained unmatched. The CDR3 has 15 amino acids. CDR3 nucleotide sequence: TGCGCCAGCAGCCAATACCCAGCGGGGGGAGGTGAGCAGTTCTTC. Protein sequence: CASSQYPAGGGEQFF.

V usage is TRBV9 and J usage is TRBJ2-3, with D possibly TRBD2 on 7 matching bases. The length of the CDR3 is 15 residues. Trimming pared 0 bases from V and 8 bases from J, leaving 16 bases between. Per the germline V gene, CDR1 is SGDLS and CDR2 is YYNGEE. The CDR3 reads CASSVEGGPSGTQYF. CDR3 DNA: TGTGCCAGCAGCGTAGAGGGGGGGCCTTCGGGTACGCAGTATTTT.

This chain uses TRBV5-1 with TRBJ2-3; the match to TRBD2 covers 10 bases. Losses at the gene ends were 5 bases for V and 5 bases for J; bases not matched to a gene: 5. Germline V gene sequence: CDR1 SGHRS, CDR2 YFSETQ. This CDR3 contains 14 residues. Here the CDR3 reads CASSQRGGVDTQYF. The CDR3 nucleotides read TGCGCCAGCAGTCAGCGGGGGGGAGTAGATACGCAGTATTTT.

This chain connects TRBV14 to TRBJ1-2, with 9 nucleotides matching TRBD1. Unmatched junction bases numbered 6, after V lost 0 bases and J lost 4 bases. CDR1 is SGHDN and CDR2 is FVKESK in the germline V gene. This CDR3 spans 16 amino acids. The CDR3 sequence is CASSQDGQGPVYGYTF. The CDR3 coding sequence is TGTGCCAGCAGCCAAGATGGACAGGGGCCGGTCTATGGCTACACCTTC.

The chain is built from TRBV28 and TRBJ1-1, with a possible D match to TRBD1 (6 bases). The CDR3 has 15 residues. Germline V gene sequence: CDR1 MDHEN, CDR2 SYDVKM. V was pared by 2 bases and J by 7 bases, with 17 bases between. The CDR3 DNA follows: TGTGCCAGCAGTTTACTGATAGGACAGCTCGGTGAAGCTTTCTTT. Its protein product is CASSLLIGQLGEAFF.

J is TRBJ2-7 and V is TRBV5-1; 7 bases line up with TRBD1. CDR3 length: 13 amino acids. Germline assignment: CDR1 SGHRS and CDR2 YFSETQ. J was trimmed by 0 bases and V by 7 bases; bases with no gene match: 4. DNA of the CDR3: TGCGCCAGCGGGACAGCCGACTCCTACGAGCAGTACTTC. Amino acid sequence: CASGTADSYEQYF.

The V call is TRBV19, the J call TRBJ1-2; 9 bases map to TRBD1. The CDR3 loop spans 16 amino acids. Trimming cost V 4 bases and J 8 bases; bases outside gene matches: 14. Germline V gene lookup returns CDR1 LNHDA and CDR2 SQIVND (reference sequence). In nucleotides, the CDR3 is TGTGCCAGTAGTACGAGAAACCGGGACAGGGTGGGAGGCTACACCTTC. Translating gives CASSTRNRDRVGGYTF. The full variable domain, rest sourced from reference TRBV19 and TRBJ1-2, is DGGITQSPKYLFRKEGQNVTLSCEQNLNHDAMYWYRQDPGQGLRLIYYSQIVNDFQKGDIAEGYSVSREKKESFPLTVTSAQKNPTAFYLCASSTRNRDRVGGYTFGSGTRLTVV.

This clone turned up a few times. The J gene is TRBJ1-1, the V gene TRBV7-8, with a tentative D call TRBD1 (5 bases). Per the germline V gene, CDR1 is SGHVS and CDR2 is FQNEAQ. Trimming removed 6 bases from V and 4 bases from J, with 15 bases in between. The CDR3 contains 14 residues. The chain's CDR3 is CASRWRGSRTEAFF. Written as DNA, the CDR3 is TGTGCCAGCAGGTGGAGGGGAAGTCGCACTGAAGCTTTCTTT.

This clone was found many times. V is TRBV5-5 and J is TRBJ1-3; 7 bases line up with TRBD1. The V and J ends lost 4 bases and 3 bases, in that order; junction bases with no gene match: 7. Looked up from germline, CDR1 is SGHKS and CDR2 is YYEKEE (reference sequence). The CDR3 is 15 amino acids. This CDR3 is CASSPRGQYGNTIYF. CDR3 DNA: TGTGCCAGCAGCCCGAGGGGGCAGTATGGAAACACCATATATTTT.

The genes are TRBV5-1 and TRBJ2-5, with D tentatively TRBD2 (6 bases). V lost 0 bases and J lost 1, with 19 bases in between. Per the germline V gene, CDR1 is SGHRS and CDR2 is YFSETQ. This CDR3 spans 18 amino acids. This CDR3 reads CASSLVRTALGGQETQYF. The CDR3 region has the DNA TGCGCCAGCAGCTTGGTGCGGACGGCGTTGGGGGGCCAAGAGACCCAGTACTTC. The full variable domain, its missing parts supplied by reference TRBV5-1 and TRBJ2-5, is KAGVTQTPRYLIKTRGQQVTLSCSPISGHRSVSWYQQTPGQGLQFLFEYFSETQRNKGNFPGRFSGRQFSNSRSEMNVSTLELGDSALYLCASSLVRTALGGQETQYFGPGTRLLVL.

The rearrangement links TRBV7-9 to TRBJ1-5; a possible D gene is TRBD1 (5 bases). The CDR3 sequence is 15 residues long. CDR1 and CDR2 (germline): SEHNR, FQNEAQ (reference sequence). Trimming pared 1 base from V and 0 bases from J, leaving 7 bases between. Here the CDR3 DNA reads TGTGCCAGCAGCTTAGGACAGACTAGCAATCAGCCCCAGCATTTT. Amino acids: CASSLGQTSNQPQHF.